A selection of T cell receptor beta chains follows, all from one sample in a study of cytomegalovirus exposure and HLA in healthy donors. TCRdb keeps only in-frame clones here, not all; method: immunoSEQ multiplex PCR. The sample holds around 85,000 clones; just under 80% are singletons and the top ten take 6% to 8%. Sequenced: PBMCs. These receptors were collected from a man in his thirties or forties in good health and CMV-seronegative. The CDR3 runs from the conserved cysteine through the conserved F or W. D genes are given only for firm matches. Where a row states a size, it is once, few, many or the class of an expanded clone; other rows omit it.

J gene: TRBJ2-6
clone size: .
V gene: TRBV19
D gene: .
CDR3 protein: CASSPNWSGANVLTF
CDR3 DNA: TGTGCCAGTAGCCCGAACTGGTCTGGGGCCAACGTCCTGACTTTC

J gene: TRBJ2-5
clone size: .
V gene: TRBV5-1
D gene: TRBD1
CDR3 protein: CASSFETGSYQETQYF
CDR3 DNA: TGCGCCAGCAGCTTTGAGACAGGGTCATACCAAGAGACCCAGTACTTC

J gene: TRBJ1-5
clone size: .
V gene: TRBV7-9
D gene: .
CDR3 protein: CASSLESRVNGPQHF
CDR3 DNA: TGTGCCAGCAGCTTAGAGAGCCGGGTAAATGGGCCCCAGCATTTT

J gene: TRBJ2-7
clone size: .
V gene: TRBV5-1
D gene: TRBD2
CDR3 protein: CASSPPLAGEGEQYF
CDR3 DNA: TGCGCCAGCAGCCCCCCGCTAGCGGGAGAGGGCGAGCAGTACTTC

J gene: TRBJ2-5
clone size: few
V gene: TRBV29-1
D gene: .
CDR3 protein: CSFEESRLLRRETQYF
CDR3 DNA: TGCAGCTTCGAAGAGAGCAGGTTGCTTCGAAGGGAGACCCAGTACTTC

J gene: TRBJ2-7
clone size: .
V gene: TRBV29-1
D gene: TRBD1
CDR3 protein: CSVVGQGAREQYF
CDR3 DNA: TGCAGCGTTGTGGGACAGGGGGCTCGGGAGCAGTACTTC

J gene: TRBJ2-5
clone size: few
V gene: TRBV30
D gene: .
CDR3 protein: CAWRRQYQETQYF
CDR3 DNA: TGTGCCTGGAGGAGACAGTACCAAGAGACCCAGTACTTC

J gene: TRBJ2-7
clone size: .
V gene: TRBV7-2
D gene: .
CDR3 protein: CASSTGLRAYEQYF
CDR3 DNA: TGTGCCAGCAGCACAGGGTTGCGAGCCTACGAGCAGTACTTC

J gene: TRBJ2-2
clone size: .
V gene: TRBV4-3
D gene: TRBD2
CDR3 protein: CASSQTGGSTGELFF
CDR3 DNA: TGCGCCAGCAGCCAGACGGGGGGTTCGACCGGGGAGCTGTTTTTT

J gene: TRBJ2-7
clone size: once
V gene: TRBV7-9
D gene: .
CDR3 protein: CASSPVVSYEQYF
CDR3 DNA: TGTGCCAGCAGCCCGGTCGTATCCTACGAGCAGTACTTC

J gene: TRBJ2-1
clone size: few
V gene: TRBV30
D gene: .
CDR3 protein: CAWSVRVSRAEQFF
CDR3 DNA: TGTGCCTGGAGTGTACGAGTCTCGCGAGCCGAGCAGTTCTTC

J gene: TRBJ1-5
clone size: .
V gene: TRBV19
D gene: TRBD1
CDR3 protein: CASSITGTALWQPQHF
CDR3 DNA: TGTGCCAGTAGTATTACCGGGACAGCCCTATGGCAGCCCCAGCATTTT

J gene: TRBJ1-2
clone size: .
V gene: TRBV6-5
D gene: TRBD1
CDR3 protein: CASSGDRGYGYTF
CDR3 DNA: TGTGCCAGCAGTGGAGACAGGGGCTATGGCTACACCTTC

J gene: TRBJ2-3
clone size: .
V gene: TRBV29-1
D gene: TRBD1
CDR3 protein: CSVGPRDSGTDTQYF
CDR3 DNA: TGCAGCGTTGGGCCTCGGGACAGTGGCACAGATACGCAGTATTTT

J gene: TRBJ2-1
clone size: once
V gene: TRBV14
D gene: TRBD2
CDR3 protein: CASSRAGGTDYNEQFF
CDR3 DNA: TGTGCCAGCAGTCGAGCGGGGGGCACGGACTACAATGAGCAGTTCTTC

J gene: TRBJ2-1
clone size: .
V gene: TRBV15
D gene: .
CDR3 protein: CATSRDIGDSQSSYNEQFF
CDR3 DNA: TGTGCCACCAGCAGAGATATAGGAGACTCGCAAAGCTCCTACAATGAGCAGTTCTTC

J gene: TRBJ2-7
clone size: .
V gene: TRBV7-2
D gene: .
CDR3 protein: CASSLQGSVSYEQYF
CDR3 DNA: TGTGCCAGCAGTTTACAGGGTAGTGTTTCCTACGAGCAGTACTTC

J gene: TRBJ1-5
clone size: once
V gene: TRBV27
D gene: .
CDR3 protein: CASSLTGSSNQPQHF
CDR3 DNA: TGTGCCAGCAGTTTGACTGGATCTAGCAATCAGCCCCAGCATTTT

J gene: TRBJ2-1
clone size: .
V gene: TRBV7-8
D gene: .
CDR3 protein: CASSKNGSPGVNEQFF
CDR3 DNA: TGTGCCAGCAGCAAAAACGGGTCCCCGGGTGTGAATGAGCAGTTCTTC

J gene: TRBJ2-2
clone size: .
V gene: TRBV11-2
D gene: TRBD2
CDR3 protein: CASSLDLGEGRTGELFF
CDR3 DNA: TGTGCCAGCAGCTTAGATCTGGGGGAGGGCCGTACCGGGGAGCTGTTTTTT

J gene: TRBJ1-5
clone size: .
V gene: TRBV7-9
D gene: .
CDR3 protein: CASSRGGAGNQPQHF
CDR3 DNA: TGTGCCAGCAGCCGAGGAGGGGCGGGCAATCAGCCCCAGCATTTT

J gene: TRBJ2-2
clone size: .
V gene: TRBV18
D gene: TRBD1
CDR3 protein: CASSLLQGANTGELFF
CDR3 DNA: TGTGCCAGCTCACTACTACAGGGGGCGAACACCGGGGAGCTGTTTTTT

J gene: TRBJ2-1
clone size: .
V gene: TRBV6-4
D gene: .
CDR3 protein: CASITGSSNEQFF
CDR3 DNA: TGTGCCAGCATTACAGGGTCGAGCAATGAGCAGTTCTTC

J gene: TRBJ2-1
clone size: few
V gene: TRBV10-3
D gene: .
CDR3 protein: CAIGGGEKQTNEQFF
CDR3 DNA: TGTGCCATCGGAGGTGGGGAAAAACAGACCAATGAGCAGTTCTTC

J gene: TRBJ2-5
clone size: .
V gene: TRBV6-1
D gene: TRBD2
CDR3 protein: CASSGSGKETQYF
CDR3 DNA: TGTGCCAGCAGTGGGAGCGGGAAAGAGACCCAGTACTTC

J gene: TRBJ1-3
clone size: .
V gene: TRBV18
D gene: .
CDR3 protein: CASSPPVRSGNTIYF
CDR3 DNA: TGTGCCAGCTCACCCCCGGTCCGCTCTGGAAACACCATATATTTT

J gene: TRBJ2-3
clone size: .
V gene: TRBV18
D gene: .
CDR3 protein: CASSPLGGTDTQYF
CDR3 DNA: TGTGCCAGCTCACCACTAGGGGGCACAGATACGCAGTATTTT

J gene: TRBJ1-1
clone size: .
V gene: TRBV5-1
D gene: TRBD1
CDR3 protein: CASSSRDRGANTEAFF
CDR3 DNA: TGCGCCAGCAGCAGCCGGGACAGGGGCGCGAACACTGAAGCTTTCTTT

J gene: TRBJ2-1
clone size: .
V gene: TRBV5-1
D gene: TRBD2
CDR3 protein: CASSLIGTSGNNEQFF
CDR3 DNA: TGTGCCAGCAGCCTAATAGGGACTAGCGGGAACAATGAGCAGTTCTTC

J gene: TRBJ2-2
clone size: few
V gene: TRBV4-2
D gene: .
CDR3 protein: CASSQLLAGELFF
CDR3 DNA: TGTGCCAGCAGCCAACTTCTAGCCGGGGAGCTGTTTTTT

J gene: TRBJ2-7
clone size: .
V gene: TRBV7-9
D gene: TRBD1
CDR3 protein: CASSPRTGKGYEQYF
CDR3 DNA: TGTGCCAGCAGCCCCCGGACAGGGAAAGGGTACGAGCAGTACTTC

J gene: TRBJ1-5
clone size: .
V gene: TRBV30
D gene: .
CDR3 protein: CAWSQGQPNQPQHF
CDR3 DNA: TGTGCCTGGAGCCAAGGACAACCCAATCAGCCCCAGCATTTT

J gene: TRBJ2-2
clone size: .
V gene: TRBV4-3
D gene: TRBD2
CDR3 protein: CASSRAGTSGGITGELFF
CDR3 DNA: TGCGCCAGCAGCCGTGCCGGGACTAGCGGGGGGATCACCGGGGAGTTGTTTTTT

J gene: TRBJ2-6
clone size: .
V gene: TRBV5-1
D gene: .
CDR3 protein: CASSSTGSSSGANVLTF
CDR3 DNA: TGCGCCAGCAGCTCCACCGGGTCGAGCTCTGGGGCCAACGTCCTGACTTTC

J gene: TRBJ2-1
clone size: .
V gene: TRBV27
D gene: .
CDR3 protein: CASSFLYNEQFF
CDR3 DNA: TGTGCCAGCAGTTTCCTCTACAATGAGCAGTTCTTC

J gene: TRBJ1-1
clone size: .
V gene: TRBV27
D gene: .
CDR3 protein: CASSLSALDRRNTEAFF
CDR3 DNA: TGTGCCAGCAGTTTATCGGCCCTTGACAGGAGAAACACTGAAGCTTTCTTT

J gene: TRBJ2-3
clone size: .
V gene: TRBV9
D gene: .
CDR3 protein: CASSVGTKGADTQYF
CDR3 DNA: TGTGCCAGCAGCGTAGGGACTAAAGGGGCAGATACGCAGTATTTT

J gene: TRBJ1-3
clone size: .
V gene: TRBV27
D gene: .
CDR3 protein: CASTASGGNTIYF
CDR3 DNA: TGTGCCAGCACAGCCTCCGGGGGAAACACCATATATTTT

J gene: TRBJ2-5
clone size: once
V gene: TRBV11-3
D gene: TRBD1
CDR3 protein: CASSADRGLYQETQYF
CDR3 DNA: TGTGCCAGCAGCGCAGACAGGGGCTTGTACCAAGAGACCCAGTACTTC

J gene: TRBJ1-2
clone size: .
V gene: TRBV7-9
D gene: .
CDR3 protein: CASEIGQHYGYTF
CDR3 DNA: TGTGCCAGCGAAATAGGACAGCACTATGGCTACACCTTC

J gene: TRBJ1-1
clone size: .
V gene: TRBV5-1
D gene: TRBD1
CDR3 protein: CASQTGGTEAFF
CDR3 DNA: TGCGCCAGTCAGACAGGGGGCACTGAAGCTTTCTTT

J gene: TRBJ1-2
clone size: .
V gene: TRBV6-1
D gene: .
CDR3 protein: CASSPASGYGYTF
CDR3 DNA: TGTGCCAGCAGCCCCGCGTCGGGCTATGGCTACACCTTC

J gene: TRBJ2-3
clone size: .
V gene: TRBV13
D gene: TRBD2
CDR3 protein: CASSLALRGGLDTQYF
CDR3 DNA: TGTGCCAGCAGCTTAGCTTTGCGGGGGGGGCTTGATACGCAGTATTTT

J gene: TRBJ1-1
clone size: .
V gene: TRBV5-1
D gene: .
CDR3 protein: CASSLRQMNTEAFF
CDR3 DNA: TGCGCCAGCAGCTTGAGACAGATGAACACTGAAGCTTTCTTT

J gene: TRBJ2-3
clone size: .
V gene: TRBV7-8
D gene: .
CDR3 protein: CASSPRGARGAQKRNTQYF
CDR3 DNA: TGTGCCAGCAGCCCACGAGGCGCCAGGGGGGCCCAGAAACGAAATACGCAGTATTTT

J gene: TRBJ2-3
clone size: once
V gene: TRBV30
D gene: .
CDR3 protein: CAWSIPGNSDTQYF
CDR3 DNA: TGTGCCTGGAGTATTCCGGGGAACTCAGATACGCAGTATTTT